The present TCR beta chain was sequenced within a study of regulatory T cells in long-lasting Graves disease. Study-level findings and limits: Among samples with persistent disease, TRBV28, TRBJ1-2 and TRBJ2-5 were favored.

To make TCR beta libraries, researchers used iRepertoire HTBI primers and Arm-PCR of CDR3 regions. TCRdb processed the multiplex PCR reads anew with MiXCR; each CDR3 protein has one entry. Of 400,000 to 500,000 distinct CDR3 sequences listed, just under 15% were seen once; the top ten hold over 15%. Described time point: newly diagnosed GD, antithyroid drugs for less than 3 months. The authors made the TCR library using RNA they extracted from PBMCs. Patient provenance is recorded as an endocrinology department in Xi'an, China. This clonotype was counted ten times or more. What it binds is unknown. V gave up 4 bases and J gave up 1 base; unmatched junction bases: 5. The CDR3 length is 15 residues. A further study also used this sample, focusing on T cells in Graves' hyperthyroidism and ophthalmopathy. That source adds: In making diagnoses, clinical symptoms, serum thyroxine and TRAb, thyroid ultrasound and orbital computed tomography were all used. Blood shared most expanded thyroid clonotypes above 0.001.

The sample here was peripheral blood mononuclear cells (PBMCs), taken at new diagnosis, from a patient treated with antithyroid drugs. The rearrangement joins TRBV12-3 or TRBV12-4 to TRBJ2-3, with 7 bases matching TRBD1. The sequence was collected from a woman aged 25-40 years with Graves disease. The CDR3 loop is CASSSYRGRTDTQYF. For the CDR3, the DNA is TGTGCCAGCAGTTCGTACAGGGGTCGCACAGATACGCAGTATTTT.